The T cell receptor (beta chain) described here comes from a study of blood T cell repertoires in COVID-19. The assay was immunoSEQ multiplex PCR, and TCRdb's table has in-frame clones only and misses some. The table lists about 180,000 clones, roughly 85% of them singletons, with 26% in the top ten. Trimming shortened V by 3 bases and J by 6 bases, and 12 bases separated the two germline ends. The CDR3 has 14 amino acids. In germline, CDR1 is KGHSH, CDR2 LQKENI. The sequenced material came from peripheral blood. The receptor was derived from a woman in her seventies with acute or convalescent COVID-19. The chain uses TRBV18 and TRBJ1-5; D is possibly TRBD1 (5 bases). CDR3 amino acids: CASSPSGGIQPQHF. In DNA, the CDR3 is TGTGCCAGCTCACCTAGTGGGGGGATTCAGCCCCAGCATTTT.